This TCR beta chain was captured in a study of cytomegalovirus exposure and HLA in healthy donors. Overall study results and limits: Later examination showed HLA-associated TCR beta chains had greater clonal expansion than equally common others.

PCR employed 60 Vbeta and 13 Jbeta primers. Clones were sequenced by immunoSEQ multiplex PCR, and TCRdb holds only the in-frame ones, with some missing. The table includes 90,000 to 140,000 clones, under 85% detected once. Turning to this clone: The antigen remains undetermined.

The CDR3 extends over 18 amino acids. Germline V lookup: CDR1 MNHEY, CDR2 SMNVEV (reference sequence). The J segment lost 2 bases and the V segment lost 5 bases, leaving 16 bases of the junction unmatched. The V and J genes are TRBV27 and TRBJ2-7; 9 positions match TRBD2. This TCR came from a man aged 40-55 years in good health and CMV-seronegative. Sequencing was performed on PBMCs. The CDR3 protein is CASSQGEEIAGVPYEQYF. The CDR3 DNA is TGTGCCAGCAGTCAAGGAGAAGAGATAGCGGGAGTCCCCTACGAGCAGTACTTC.